The 23 T cell receptor beta chains in this list originate from one sample, sequenced in a study of cytomegalovirus exposure and HLA in healthy donors. This PCR relied on a set of 60 Vbeta primers and 13 Jbeta primers. Clones were read by immunoSEQ multiplex PCR, and TCRdb kept only the in-frame ones, dropping some. The sample records fewer than 85,000 clones, over 70% being singletons. Input material: PBMCs. These receptors came from a male donor in good health and CMV-seropositive.

V is TRBV15 and J is TRBJ1-1, with D perhaps matching TRBD1 (6 bases). V was shortened by 0 bases and J by 5 bases, with 16 bases between the two germline ends. The V gene's germline CDR1 is LNHNV and CDR2 YYDKDF (reference sequence). This CDR3 comprises 16 residues. CDR3 sequence (DNA): TGTGCCACCAGCAGAGACCCGACAGGTATGAGGACTGAAGCTTTCTTT. It translates to CATSRDPTGMRTEAFF.

As DNA, the CDR3 is TGTGCCACCAGCAGCGGACTTATAGCCACAGATACGCAGTATTTT. This gives the protein CATSSGLIATDTQYF. The chain combines TRBV15 with TRBJ2-3, with D perhaps TRBD2 (5 bases). The V gene lost 3 bases and the J gene lost 2 bases, with 12 bases spanning the gap. This CDR3 region has 15 residues. Germline V gene sequence: CDR1 LNHNV, CDR2 YYDKDF (reference sequence).

The V call is TRBV18, the J call TRBJ1-5, with a possible D match to TRBD1 (6 bases). CDR3 length: 15 residues. CDR1 and CDR2 from the germline V gene are KGHSH and LQKENI. The V and J ends lost 3 bases and 2 bases respectively, with 11 bases between them. Here the CDR3 DNA reads TGTGCCAGCTCACCCGACAAGGGGGGCAATCAGCCCCAGCATTTT. Its protein product is CASSPDKGGNQPQHF.

In its sample, this clone was seen once. The chain recombines TRBV6-6 with TRBJ1-1; D may be TRBD1 (5 bases). Trimming removed 0 bases from V and 8 bases from J, with 10 bases in between. This CDR3 contains 13 residues. Looked up from germline, CDR1 is MNHNY and CDR2 is SVGAGI (reference sequence). Here the CDR3 DNA reads TGTGCCAGCAGTTACTCGGACACCTCAGAAGCTTTCTTT. Amino acid sequence: CASSYSDTSEAFF.

The chain employs TRBV2 and TRBJ2-3; no reliable D call. The germline V gene encodes CDR1 SNHLY and CDR2 FYNNEI. The CDR3 length is 13 residues. V lost 7 bases and J 10 bases, leaving 18 bases between the germline ends. CDR3 DNA sequence: TGTGCCAGCAAGGCCAACCAAGATGGAGCGCAGTATTTT. The encoded protein is CASKANQDGAQYF. Together with reference TRBV2 and TRBJ2-3, the CDR3 gives the full variable domain: EPEVTQTPSHQVTQMGQEVILRCVPISNHLYFYWYRQILGQKVEFLVSFYNNEISEKSEIFDDQFSVERPDGSNFTLKIRSTKLEDSAMYFCASKANQDGAQYFGPGTRLTVL.

The sample holds a few counts of this clone. V and J are TRBV7-2 and TRBJ2-3; 7 bases match TRBD2. The ends lost 4 bases at V and 1 base at J; junction bases unmatched: 8. CDR3 length: 16 residues. Per the germline V gene, CDR1 is SGHTA and CDR2 is FQGNSA. CDR3 sequence (DNA): TGTGCCAGCAGCTCGCATAAGGCGGGGGGCACAGATACGCAGTATTTT. The encoded protein is CASSSHKAGGTDTQYF.

V usage is TRBV5-1 and J usage is TRBJ2-7; TRBD2 matches at 10 bases. The CDR3 is 18 residues long. The V and J ends lost 2 bases and 6 bases, in that order; junction bases with no gene match: 17. CDR1 and CDR2 from the germline V gene are SGHRS and YFSETQ. CDR3 protein: CASSFSPRELAGKGEQYF. CDR3 bases: TGCGCCAGCAGCTTCTCCCCAAGGGAACTAGCGGGAAAGGGCGAGCAGTACTTC.

V gene TRBV6-1 combines with J gene TRBJ2-1, with 11 positions matching TRBD2. J gave up 6 bases and V 5 bases, and 3 bases lay outside the gene matches. The CDR3 sequence is 14 residues long. From germline, CDR1 is MNHNS and CDR2 SASEGT. The CDR3 region has the DNA TGTGCCAGCAGTATAGCGGGAGGGCCCAATGAGCAGTTCTTC. Residues: CASSIAGGPNEQFF.

The chain has TRBV9 and TRBJ2-3, with TRBD2 as a possible D gene (6 bases). The CDR3 contains 14 residues. From germline, CDR1 is SGDLS and CDR2 YYNGEE. V was clipped by 7 bases and J by 5 bases, with 17 bases between them. CDR3 region: CASGGSRSGDTQYF. The CDR3, as DNA: TGTGCCAGCGGAGGGTCCAGGAGCGGAGATACGCAGTATTTT.

The chain combines TRBV7-2 with TRBJ1-4; D ambiguous. The germline CDR1 and CDR2 sequences are SGHTA and FQGNSA. The V end lost 5 bases, the J end lost 3 bases, and 10 bases lay between the germline ends. This CDR3 is 14 amino acids long. CDR3 in amino acids: CASSPSNANEKLFF. As DNA, the CDR3 is TGTGCCAGCAGCCCGAGTAATGCTAATGAAAAACTGTTTTTT.

The J gene is TRBJ1-2, the V gene TRBV28, with D perhaps matching TRBD1 (5 bases). Germline lookup yields CDR1 MDHEN and CDR2 SYDVKM. The germline V and J ends were trimmed by 8 bases and 4 bases, with 14 bases remaining between them. This CDR3 is 13 amino acids long. The CDR3, as DNA: TGTGCCAGCTCGGCCGGGGGAGTCTATGGCTACACCTTC. Its translation is CASSAGGVYGYTF.

V is TRBV7-3 and J is TRBJ2-3; 7 nucleotides agree with TRBD1. From germline, CDR1 is SGHTA and CDR2 FQGTGA. With V trimmed by 4 bases and J by 1 base, 5 bases remained unmatched. CDR3 length: 15 amino acids. Here the CDR3 reads CASSSTGTGTDTQYF. CDR3 nucleotides: TGTGCCAGCAGCTCGACCGGGACAGGCACAGATACGCAGTATTTT.

This clone was seen a handful of times. V gene TRBV29-1 combines with J gene TRBJ1-2; 7 nucleotides agree with TRBD1. The CDR3 runs to 11 residues. V shed 4 bases, J shed 6 bases, and the junction held 2 bases outside the gene matches. CDR1 is SQVTM, CDR2 ANQGSEA, per germline. In DNA, the CDR3 is TGCAGCGTTGGGACAGGAAATGGCTACACCTTC. Residues: CSVGTGNGYTF.

In nucleotides, the CDR3 is TGTGCCAGCAGTGGGACAGGGTACGAGCAGTACTTC. Translation: CASSGTGYEQYF. The chain joins TRBV2 to TRBJ2-7; 8 bases are shared with TRBD1. The CDR3 has 12 residues. Germline CDR1 SNHLY, CDR2 FYNNEI. After removal of 4 bases from V and 4 bases from J, the junction contained 0 bases not matched to a gene.

V and J are TRBV18 and TRBJ2-2; 7 nucleotides align to TRBD1. The germline V gene has CDR1 KGHSH and CDR2 LQKENI. Germline trimming cut 2 bases from V and 4 bases from J; bases unmatched to any gene: 4. This CDR3 is 15 amino acids long. The CDR3 loop is CASSPMGTATGELFF. The CDR3 DNA sequence: TGTGCCAGCTCACCAATGGGGACAGCCACCGGGGAGCTGTTTTTT. The complete variable domain, with remaining parts taken from reference TRBV18 and TRBJ2-2, reads NAGVMQNPRHLVRRRGQEARLRCSPMKGHSHVYWYRQLPEEGLKFMVYLQKENIIDESGMPKERFSAEFPKEGPSILRIQQVVRGDSAAYFCASSPMGTATGELFFGEGSRLTVL.

V usage is TRBV13 and J usage is TRBJ1-5; D is unclear. V was trimmed by 3 bases and J by 4 bases, leaving 13 bases between them. This CDR3 contains 15 residues. Germline CDR1 PRHDT, CDR2 FYEKMQ (reference sequence). The CDR3 DNA follows: TGTGCCAGCAGCTTCCGAGGGATTCCAAATCAGCCCCAGCATTTT. This sequence encodes CASSFRGIPNQPQHF.

This sequence joins TRBV18 and TRBJ2-7, with 8 bases fitting TRBD1. This CDR3 spans 15 amino acids. V shed 3 bases and J 5 bases; nucleotides not matched to a gene: 9. Germline V lookup: CDR1 KGHSH, CDR2 LQKENI. The CDR3: CASSPARGQGNEQYF. The CDR3 region has the DNA TGTGCCAGCTCACCGGCCAGAGGACAGGGAAACGAGCAGTACTTC.

The rearrangement joins TRBV30 to TRBJ2-5; a possible D gene is TRBD2 (6 bases). V was cut by 0 bases and J by 1 base, with 12 bases left in between. Germline lookup yields CDR1 GTSNPN and CDR2 SVGIG (reference sequence). The CDR3 loop spans 15 amino acids. CDR3 sequence reads: CAWSVGGAVQETQYF. The CDR3 DNA reads as TGTGCCTGGAGTGTAGGCGGGGCAGTCCAAGAGACCCAGTACTTC.

The chain has TRBV30 and TRBJ2-2; D call uncertain. V was clipped by 4 bases and J by 0 bases, with 9 bases between them. Germline lookup yields CDR1 GTSNPN and CDR2 SVGIG (reference sequence). CDR3 size: 14 residues. CDR3 loop: CAWMGISNTGELFF. In nucleotides, the CDR3 is TGTGCCTGGATGGGCATATCGAACACCGGGGAGCTGTTTTTT.

This CDR3 reads CASSWDSGETQYF. DNA of the CDR3: TGTGCCAGCAGTTGGGACAGCGGAGAGACCCAGTACTTC. The chain carries TRBV6-5 and TRBJ2-5; 7 bases agree with TRBD1. CDR1 MNHEY and CDR2 SVGAGI come from the germline V gene. Unmatched junction bases numbered 3, after V lost 4 bases and J lost 4 bases. This CDR3 has 13 amino acids.

This clone was detected once. V and J are TRBV5-1 and TRBJ2-3, with D unresolved. V lost 5 bases and J lost 6, with 13 bases in between. Looked up from germline, CDR1 is SGHRS and CDR2 is YFSETQ. CDR3 length equals 13 residues. CDR3 loop: CASSRERGDTQYF. CDR3 sequence (DNA): TGCGCCAGCAGTCGAGAACGAGGCGATACGCAGTATTTT.

V is TRBV27 and J is TRBJ2-7; possible D gene TRBD1, 7 bases. The CDR3 spans 15 residues. The V gene's germline CDR1 is MNHEY and CDR2 SMNVEV (reference sequence). V was pared by 0 bases and J by 4 bases, with 13 bases between. Written as DNA, the CDR3 is TGTGCCAGCAGTTTATCGAAGACAGGGAGGTACGAGCAGTACTTC. Translation gives CASSLSKTGRYEQYF.

The chain couples TRBV28 to TRBJ2-1, with D perhaps matching TRBD2 (7 bases). In germline, CDR1 is MDHEN, CDR2 SYDVKM. The CDR3 loop spans 16 amino acids. V was clipped by 5 bases and J by 4 bases, with 18 bases between them. DNA for the CDR3: TGTGCCAGCAGTCCCGCGGGGGCGGGAAAGTACAATGAGCAGTTCTTC. Translation gives CASSPAGAGKYNEQFF. Full variable domain (rest looked up from reference TRBV28 and TRBJ2-1): DVKVTQSSRYLVKRTGEKVFLECVQDMDHENMFWYRQDPGLGLRLIYFSYDVKMKEKGDIPEGYSVSREKKERFSLILESASTNQTSMYLCASSPAGAGKYNEQFFGPGTRLTVL.